A single sample is the source of the 19 T cell receptor beta chains below, sequenced in a study of T cells in Graves' hyperthyroidism and ophthalmopathy. Using RNA transcripts as the source, TCR beta CDR3 regions were amplified. A first-round RT-PCR of the TCR CDR3 used the HTBI primer set. From the multiplex PCR reads, TCRdb called clonotypes with MiXCR, one entry per CDR3 protein. The repertoire holds hundreds of thousands of distinct CDR3 sequences, 24% seen once, with about 40% in the top ten. The sequenced sample was blood. These receptors all stem from a woman aged 40-49 years with Graves' ophthalmopathy.

This clonotype was counted ten times or more. This rearrangement joins TRBV6-5 to TRBJ1-5; D gene unclear. Trimming cost V 2 bases and J 0 bases, with 8 bases left between them. CDR1 and CDR2 (germline): MNHEY, SVGAGI. CDR3 length equals 15 residues. The CDR3 spells CASSYGRYSNQPQHF. Written as DNA, the CDR3 is TGTGCCAGCAGTTACGGCAGGTATAGCAATCAGCCCCAGCATTTT.

The CDR3 DNA sequence: TGTGCCAGCAGCTTAGTTGGGGCACAGAACGAAGCTTTCTTT. It translates to CASSLVGAQNEAFF. The rearrangement uses TRBV7-8 and TRBJ1-1; D might be TRBD1 (5 bases). Trimming cost V 1 base and J 8 bases, with 14 bases left between them. The CDR3 contains 14 residues. Germline V lookup: CDR1 SGHVS, CDR2 FQNEAQ.

This clonotype showed up many times. V gene TRBV20-1 combines with J gene TRBJ2-7, with D uncertain. The CDR3 has 12 amino acids. V was shortened by 3 bases and J by 4 bases, with 10 bases between the two germline ends. CDR1 DFQATT and CDR2 SNEGSKA come from the germline V gene (reference sequence). Here the CDR3 reads CSASSGEYEQYF. Written as DNA, the CDR3 is TGCAGTGCTAGCTCGGGTGAATACGAGCAGTACTTC.

The chain combines TRBV6-2 or TRBV6-3 with TRBJ2-7, with 10 bases that match TRBD2. The V gene end was trimmed by 8 bases and the J gene end by 4 bases; junction bases not matched to a gene: 8. Germline assignment: CDR1 MNHEY and CDR2 SVGEGT. The CDR3 totals 14 residues. The CDR3 loop reads CASALAGVLYEQYF. As DNA, the CDR3 is TGTGCCAGCGCTCTAGCGGGAGTTTTGTACGAGCAGTACTTC.

The rearrangement links TRBV12-3 or TRBV12-4 to TRBJ1-1; 7 positions agree with TRBD1. The V and J ends lost 5 bases and 4 bases, in that order; junction bases with no gene match: 4. The CDR3 totals 13 residues. DNA for the CDR3: TGTGCCAGCAGTACATCAGGGGGCACTGAAGCTTTCTTT. Residues: CASSTSGGTEAFF.

Note on this clonotype: The CDR3 does not close with the conserved phenylalanine or tryptophan, likely indicating a read error. The chain combines TRBV18 with TRBJ2-7; 7 bases line up with TRBD1. The CDR3 is 13 residues long. CDR1 and CDR2 (germline): KGHSH, LQKENI. Trimming took 6 bases from V and 2 from J; bases not matched to a gene: 4. The CDR3 nucleotides are TGTGCCAGCTCCCGGGACAGACCCTACGAGCAGTACCTC. Translated, it gives CASSRDRPYEQYL.

This clonotype has at least ten counts. V gene TRBV5-1 combines with J gene TRBJ2-5, with D possibly TRBD2 on 5 matching bases. Germline CDR1 SGHRS, CDR2 YFSETQ. The CDR3 loop spans 17 amino acids. The V and J ends lost 0 bases and 1 base respectively, with 16 bases between them. In DNA, the CDR3 is TGCGCCAGCAGCTTGGGAGGGCTGACTCCGCGCCAAGAGACCCAGTACTTC. Amino acids: CASSLGGLTPRQETQYF. Complete variable domain (other parts from reference TRBV5-1 and TRBJ2-5): KAGVTQTPRYLIKTRGQQVTLSCSPISGHRSVSWYQQTPGQGLQFLFEYFSETQRNKGNFPGRFSGRQFSNSRSEMNVSTLELGDSALYLCASSLGGLTPRQETQYFGPGTRLLVL.

This clonotype was observed a few times. V is TRBV19 and J is TRBJ2-7, with 8 bases identical to TRBD1. This CDR3 has 15 amino acids. From germline, CDR1 is LNHDA and CDR2 SQIVND (reference sequence). Unmatched junction bases numbered 11, after V lost 4 bases and J lost 6 bases. The CDR3 sequence is CASSTPPGQGGEQYF. The CDR3 DNA is TGTGCCAGTAGTACCCCCCCTGGACAGGGCGGCGAGCAGTACTTC.

This clonotype has at least ten counts. The chain has TRBV15 and TRBJ1-5; TRBD1 is a possible D gene (6 bases). The CDR3 runs 15 residues. Germline CDR1 is LNHNV and CDR2 is YYDKDF (reference sequence). V lost 1 base, J lost 1 base, and 8 bases lay in between. CDR3 amino acids: CATSRGGASNQPQHF. The CDR3 coding sequence is TGTGCCACCAGCAGAGGGGGGGCCAGCAATCAGCCCCAGCATTTT.

This clonotype was picked up many times. The chain carries TRBV29-1 and TRBJ2-7, with TRBD2 identical over 7 bases. Germline loops: CDR1 SQVTM, CDR2 ANQGSEA. This CDR3 comprises 12 residues. J was trimmed by 3 bases and V by 6 bases; bases with no gene match: 5. CDR3 DNA sequence: TGCAGCGTCTCGGGGGGATTCTACGAGCAGTACTTC. Translation gives CSVSGGFYEQYF.

There are a few counts of this clonotype. This sequence joins TRBV19 and TRBJ2-5; 10 bases are a match to TRBD2. With V trimmed by 3 bases and J by 2 bases, 9 bases remained unmatched. Germline CDR1 reads LNHDA; CDR2 reads SQIVND (reference sequence). This CDR3 has 17 amino acids. The CDR3 region is CASSIGTSGIHQETQYF. In DNA form, the CDR3 reads TGTGCCAGTAGTATTGGAACTAGCGGGATTCATCAAGAGACCCAGTACTTC.

There are many counts of this clonotype. The chain has TRBV20-1 and TRBJ2-7, with 7 bases matching TRBD2. The V segment lost 0 bases and the J segment 2 bases; nucleotides outside the gene matches: 7. This CDR3 is built from 15 residues. Per the germline V gene, CDR1 is DFQATT and CDR2 is SNEGSKA (reference sequence). The DNA for the CDR3 is TGCAGTGCTAGAGATCCCGCAGGGAGGGCCTACGAGCAGTACTTC. Amino acids: CSARDPAGRAYEQYF.

This clonotype was counted ten times or more. A read error may be the cause here, since a much bigger clone is one base away. This chain uses TRBV28 with TRBJ1-2, with D possibly being TRBD1 (6 bases). This CDR3 region has 14 residues. CDR1 MDHEN and CDR2 SYDVKM come from the germline V gene. The V gene lost 3 bases and the J gene lost 4 bases, with 12 bases spanning the gap. The CDR3 protein is CASSLGTGIYGYTF. CDR3 bases: TGTGCCAGCAGTTTGGGAACAGGGATCTATGGCTACACCTTC.

This clonotype was observed many times. For the CDR3, the DNA is TGTGCCAGCAGCTTAGGACAGGGGAGGCCCCAGCATTTT. It encodes CASSLGQGRPQHF. The V call is TRBV7-2, the J call TRBJ1-5, with 8 positions matching TRBD1. The CDR3 extends over 13 amino acids. The germline gives CDR1 SGHTA, CDR2 FQGNSA. V trimming: 1 base; J trimming: 9 bases; junction bases outside the gene matches: 2.

The CDR3 DNA follows: TGTGCCAGTAGTATAGTGCGAGAAGGCCGTGGCTACACCTTC. Protein sequence: CASSIVREGRGYTF. This rearrangement joins TRBV19 to TRBJ1-2; D remains unclear. The CDR3 is made up of 14 amino acids. Germline lookup yields CDR1 LNHDA and CDR2 SQIVND (reference sequence). Deletions cut 1 base from V and 7 bases from J, with 13 bases between.

Ten or more counts support this clonotype. Germline and junction disagree at one end, which may indicate a read error. This chain uses TRBV9 with TRBJ2-2; D gene uncertain. Germline V CDR1 and CDR2: SGDLS, YYNGEE. This CDR3 region has 13 residues. CDR3 protein: CASTVLGTGELFF. The CDR3 DNA is TGTGCCAGCACCGTACTCGGTACCGGGGAGCTGTTTTTT. The full variable domain, its missing parts supplied by reference TRBV9 and TRBJ2-2, is DSGVTQTPKHLITATGQRVTLRCSPRSGDLSVYWYQQSLDQGLQFLIQYYNGEERAKGNILERFSAQQFPDLHSELNLSSLELGDSALYFCASTVLGTGELFFGEGSRLTVL.

This clonotype was seen ten or more times. The J gene is TRBJ1-1, the V gene TRBV9; a weak D match, TRBD1 (5 bases). This CDR3 has 15 amino acids. Germline V gene lookup returns CDR1 SGDLS and CDR2 YYNGEE. Trimming took 0 bases from V and 0 from J, leaving 9 bases between them. The CDR3 DNA follows: TGTGCCAGCAGCGTAGAGGGGAGGTTGAACACTGAAGCTTTCTTT. Translation gives CASSVEGRLNTEAFF.

This rearrangement joins TRBV5-1 to TRBJ2-5; no reliable D call. Germline V gene data show CDR1 as SGHRS and CDR2 as YFSETQ. The length of the CDR3 is 16 residues. Trimming pared 4 bases from V and 7 bases from J, leaving 23 bases between. The CDR3 nucleotides read TGCGCCAGCAGCAGGTACGGCGGATCCCAGGAAGGGACCCAGTACTTC. Translated, it gives CASSRYGGSQEGTQYF.

This clonotype appeared many times. The chain carries TRBV2 and TRBJ1-2; no clear D gene. Between the trimmed V and J ends, which lost 6 bases and 8 bases, there was a span of 19 bases. This CDR3 region has 14 residues. Germline V gene sequence: CDR1 SNHLY, CDR2 FYNNEI. CDR3 sequence: CASRGRTGSGGYTF. In nucleotides, the CDR3 is TGTGCCAGCAGAGGCAGGACGGGTTCGGGGGGCTACACCTTC.